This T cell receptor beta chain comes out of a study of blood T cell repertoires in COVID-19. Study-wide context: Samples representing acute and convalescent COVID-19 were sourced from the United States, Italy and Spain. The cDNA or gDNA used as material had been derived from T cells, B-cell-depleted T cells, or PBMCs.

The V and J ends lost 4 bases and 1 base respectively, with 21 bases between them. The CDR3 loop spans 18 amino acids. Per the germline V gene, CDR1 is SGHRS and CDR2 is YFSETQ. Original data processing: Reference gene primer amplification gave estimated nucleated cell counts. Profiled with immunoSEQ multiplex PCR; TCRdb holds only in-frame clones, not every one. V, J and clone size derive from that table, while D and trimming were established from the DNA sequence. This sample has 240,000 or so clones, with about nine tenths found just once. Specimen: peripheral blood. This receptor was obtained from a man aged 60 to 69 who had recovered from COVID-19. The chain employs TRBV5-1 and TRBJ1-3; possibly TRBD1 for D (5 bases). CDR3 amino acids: CASSNYLLQAISGNTIYF. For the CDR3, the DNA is TGCGCCAGCAGCAATTACCTACTACAGGCGATATCTGGAAACACCATATATTTT.